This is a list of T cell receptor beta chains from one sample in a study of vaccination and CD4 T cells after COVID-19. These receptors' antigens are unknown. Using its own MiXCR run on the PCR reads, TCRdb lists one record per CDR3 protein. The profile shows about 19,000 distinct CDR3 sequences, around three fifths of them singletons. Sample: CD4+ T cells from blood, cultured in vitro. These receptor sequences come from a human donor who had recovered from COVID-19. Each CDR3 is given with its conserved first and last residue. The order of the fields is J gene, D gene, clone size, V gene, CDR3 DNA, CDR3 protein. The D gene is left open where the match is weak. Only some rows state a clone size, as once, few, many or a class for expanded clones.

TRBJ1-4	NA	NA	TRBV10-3	TGTGCCATCAGTGATAGGGACGGCACTGAAAAACTGTTTTTT	CAISDRDGTEKLFF
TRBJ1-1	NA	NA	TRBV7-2	TGTGCCAGCAGCTTTGGACAGCCCCTGGACACTGAAGCTTTCTTT	CASSFGQPLDTEAFF
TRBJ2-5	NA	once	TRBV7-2	TGTGCCAGCAGCCCCACCGAGACCCAGTACTTC	CASSPTETQYF
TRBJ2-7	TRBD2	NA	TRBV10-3	TGTGCCATCAGTGAGTCTGCGCGGGAGCAGGGGCAGTACTTC	CAISESAREQGQYF
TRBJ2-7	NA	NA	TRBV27	TGTGCCAGCAGTTTAGCGGTCCCCTACGAGCAGTACTTC	CASSLAVPYEQYF
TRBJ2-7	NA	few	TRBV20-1	TGCAGTGCTAGGGGAGGGGCAGGGGGCCGCGAGCAGTACTTC	CSARGGAGGREQYF
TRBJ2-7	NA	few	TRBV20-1	TGCAGTGCTAGATTTCCTGACCTCTACGAGCAGTACTTC	CSARFPDLYEQYF
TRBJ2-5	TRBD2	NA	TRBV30	TGTGCCTGGAGACCCGGGACTAGCTTTCAAGAGACCCAGTACTTC	CAWRPGTSFQETQYF
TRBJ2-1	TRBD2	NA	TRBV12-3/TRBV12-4	TGTGCCAGCAGCGCCTCTAGCGGTCATAGAGGTGAGCAGTTCTTC	CASSASSGHRGEQFF
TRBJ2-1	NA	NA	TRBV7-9	TGTGCCAGCAGCTTCGGCGGTTGGGATGAGCAGTTCTTC	CASSFGGWDEQFF
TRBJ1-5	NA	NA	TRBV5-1	TGCGCCAGCAGCTTGGGGTCGGGGAGCAATCAGCCCCAGCATTTT	CASSLGSGSNQPQHF
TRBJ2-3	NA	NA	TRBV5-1	TGCGCCAGCAGCTTGGGACGTGGAGCAGATACGCAGTATTTT	CASSLGRGADTQYF
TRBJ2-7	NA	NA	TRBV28	TGTGCCAGCAGTTTAGTATTTTTGGGCGGACAGCGACGACCCTCCTACGAGCAGTACTTC	CASSLVFLGGQRRPSYEQYF
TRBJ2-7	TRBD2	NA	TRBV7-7	TGTGCTAGCAGCCCGGGAGGGTCCAGATCCTACGAGCAGTACTTC	CASSPGGSRSYEQYF
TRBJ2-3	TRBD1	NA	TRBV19	TGTGCCAGCCGATCATTGACAGGGAACCTTAATACGCAGTATTTT	CASRSLTGNLNTQYF
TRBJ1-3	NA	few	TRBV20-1	TGCAGTGCTCCTCAGGGGTCTGGAAACACCATATATTTT	CSAPQGSGNTIYF
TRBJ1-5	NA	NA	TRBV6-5	TGTGCCAGCAGTTCACAGGGTATGACGCAGCCCCAGCATTTT	CASSSQGMTQPQHF
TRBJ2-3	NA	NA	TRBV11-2	TGTGCCAGCAGCAGAAACTCAGATACGCAGTATTTT	CASSRNSDTQYF
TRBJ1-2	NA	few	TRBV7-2	TGTGCCAGCAGCTTAGGTCCTGGAGGGGATGTCTATGGCTACACCTTC	CASSLGPGGDVYGYTF
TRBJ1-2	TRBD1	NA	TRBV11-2	TGTGCCAGCAGCTTAGTCGGGGACAGAGCTAACTATGGCTACACCTTC	CASSLVGDRANYGYTF
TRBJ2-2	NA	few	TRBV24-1	TGTGCCACCAGTGACGGGAGTAACCCCGGGGAGCTGTTTTTT	CATSDGSNPGELFF
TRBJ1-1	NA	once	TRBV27	TGTGCCAGCAGTTCTATTTACAGTGAAGCTTTCTTT	CASSSIYSEAFF
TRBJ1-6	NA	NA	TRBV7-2	TGTGCCAGCAGCTTTACCCGCTGGGGTTCGGATTCACCCCTCCACTTT	CASSFTRWGSDSPLHF
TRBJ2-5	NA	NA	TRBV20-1	TGCAGTGCTAGAGACGAGCAGGGTGAGACCCAGTACTTC	CSARDEQGETQYF
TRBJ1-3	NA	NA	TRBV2	TGTGCCAGCAGTGAGATGTTATCTGGAAACACCATATATTTT	CASSEMLSGNTIYF
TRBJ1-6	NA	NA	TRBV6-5	TGTGCCAGCAGTTCGATCCTACAGGGAGCACCCCTCCACTTT	CASSSILQGAPLHF
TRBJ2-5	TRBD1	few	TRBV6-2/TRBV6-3	TGTGCCAGCAGTTCTCGGACAGGGCGGGGAGAGACCCAGTACTTC	CASSSRTGRGETQYF
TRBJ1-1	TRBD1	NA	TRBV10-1	TGCGCCAATGAGACAGGGGAGGGAACTGAAGCTTTCTTT	CANETGEGTEAFF
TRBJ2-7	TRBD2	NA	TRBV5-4	TGTGCCAGCAGCCCCTTAACTAGCGGGAGTATGGACGAGCAGTACTTC	CASSPLTSGSMDEQYF
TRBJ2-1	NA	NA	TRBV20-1	TGCAGTGCTAGGTCTCCCCTGGGGTATGAGCAGTTCTTC	CSARSPLGYEQFF
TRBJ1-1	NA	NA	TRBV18	TGTGCCAGCTCACCATCAGGGGCCGAGAACACTGAAGCTTTCTTT	CASSPSGAENTEAFF
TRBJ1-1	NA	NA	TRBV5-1	TGCGCCAGCAGCTCCGGTGAGGGAACGGTGGGAGCTTTCTTT	CASSSGEGTVGAFF
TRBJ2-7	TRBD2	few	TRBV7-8	TGTGCCAGCAGCTTAGGGGGTAGCGGGAGCCTCTACGAGCAGTACTTC	CASSLGGSGSLYEQYF